These 5 T cell receptor beta chains came from one sample sequenced in a study of T cell repertoires in cytomegalovirus infection (dated by TCRdb to between 2017 and 2020). Sequencer: Illumina HiSeq 1500. The public reads were reprocessed in TCRdb via fastp at Q25 and MiXCR, keeping in-frame beta chains. One record per CDR3 amino acid sequence lists the most common genes and DNA. A total of approximately 240,000 distinct CDR3 sequences appear in this sample, around 12% of them only once. Jointly, the top ten make up 1.5% to 2% of the sample. Sequences were obtained from PBMCs. The receptor set was obtained from a human donor in good health (CMV status not recorded). Some clones in this sample may be carry-over from other donors' samples.

This clonotype was counted many times. The chain is built from TRBV6-5 and TRBJ2-1; D unresolved. V was cut by 0 bases and J by 5 bases, with 8 bases left in between. The CDR3 runs to 14 residues. Germline lookup yields CDR1 MNHEY and CDR2 SVGAGI. The CDR3 protein is CASSYSGANNEQFF. CDR3 DNA sequence: TGTGCCAGCAGTTACTCGGGCGCAAACAATGAGCAGTTCTTC.

This clonotype was detected ten times or more. The chain combines TRBV19 with TRBJ1-1; possible D gene TRBD1, 5 bases. The CDR3 is 15 residues long. Looked up from germline, CDR1 is LNHDA and CDR2 is SQIVND (reference sequence). Trimming stripped 5 bases from V and 9 bases from J, with 22 bases between. CDR3 coding DNA: TGTGCCAGTAGTGAAGGGATGTCGACAGCCAACCAAGCTTTCTTT. Translation: CASSEGMSTANQAFF.

The rearrangement joins TRBV7-2 to TRBJ1-3, with 9 nucleotides matching TRBD1. The CDR3 spans 16 residues. J gave up 2 bases and V 5 bases, and 7 bases lay outside the gene matches. Per germline, CDR1 SGHTA and CDR2 FQGNSA. CDR3 sequence: CASSPQGQGTGNTIYF. CDR3 sequence (DNA): TGTGCCAGCAGCCCCCAGGGACAGGGTACTGGAAACACCATATATTTT.

The chain recombines TRBV29-1 with TRBJ2-3, with D maybe TRBD1 (6 bases). This CDR3 spans 14 amino acids. The ends were cut back, 3 bases at V and 0 bases at J, with 10 bases in the middle. Germline V gene lookup returns CDR1 SQVTM and CDR2 ANQGSEA. The CDR3 region has the DNA TGCAGCGTTGAGGGGGCCTTGAGCACAGATACGCAGTATTTT. It yields the protein CSVEGALSTDTQYF.

J is TRBJ1-5 and V is TRBV7-3; TRBD1 matches 9 bases. CDR1 is SGHTA and CDR2 is FQGTGA in the germline V gene. The CDR3 is 17 amino acids. V was clipped by 1 base and J by 5 bases; unmatched bases: 9. Here the CDR3 reads CASSLNFIRQGDQPQHF. For the CDR3, the DNA is TGTGCCAGCAGCTTAAATTTCATCCGACAGGGGGATCAGCCCCAGCATTTT.